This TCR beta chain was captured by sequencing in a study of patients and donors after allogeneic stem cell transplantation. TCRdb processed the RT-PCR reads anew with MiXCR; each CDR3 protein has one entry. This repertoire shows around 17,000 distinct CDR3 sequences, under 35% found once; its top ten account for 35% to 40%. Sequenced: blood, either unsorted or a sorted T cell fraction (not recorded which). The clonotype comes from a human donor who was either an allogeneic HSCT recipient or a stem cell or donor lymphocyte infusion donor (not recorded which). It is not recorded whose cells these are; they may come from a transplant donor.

The CDR3 region has the DNA TGTGCCAGCTCACCACCGGGGGTTGGAGGCTATGGCTACACCTTC. Translating gives CASSPPGVGGYGYTF. The V call is TRBV18, the J call TRBJ1-2, with a tentative D call TRBD1 (5 bases). Germline V lookup: CDR1 KGHSH, CDR2 LQKENI. V lost 0 bases and J lost 4, with 12 bases in between. The CDR3 is 15 residues long.